Below, 21 T cell receptor beta chains from the same sample are listed, as sequenced in a study of T cell repertoires in cytomegalovirus infection. TCRdb ran MiXCR on the reads and lists one entry per CDR3 protein. The sample consists of hundreds of thousands of distinct CDR3 sequences, more than 40% of them appearing once. For these TCRs, the target antigens are not known. Specimen: cultured PBMCs, collected from culture after CMV antigen stimulation. The origin of the receptors is a human donor in good health (CMV status not recorded). Some clones in this sample may be carry-over from other donors' samples.

The chain combines TRBV7-8 with TRBJ2-7, with 11 bases matching TRBD2. This CDR3 has 16 amino acids. Trimming took 7 bases from V and 1 from J; bases not matched to a gene: 9. Looked up from germline, CDR1 is SGHVS and CDR2 is FQNEAQ. In DNA form, the CDR3 reads TGTGCCAGCACCGCTAGCGGGACTAGCGGATCCTACGAGCAGTACTTC. Its protein product is CASTASGTSGSYEQYF.

The chain is built from TRBV2 and TRBJ1-4; unclear D gene. Germline CDR1 and CDR2: SNHLY and FYNNEI. The CDR3 consists of 15 residues. V dropped 6 bases and J dropped 5 bases, with 16 bases sitting between them. CDR3 in amino acids: CASSPGGGKNEKLFF. As DNA, the CDR3 is TGTGCCAGCAGCCCCGGTGGCGGGAAAAATGAAAAACTGTTTTTT.

The CDR3 here is CASSGNPGLLNEQFF. The CDR3 region has the DNA TGTGCCAGCAGTGGAAATCCGGGACTCCTAAATGAGCAGTTCTTC. The gene calls are TRBV6-5 and TRBJ2-1, with D possibly being TRBD2 (6 bases). The germline CDR1 and CDR2 sequences are MNHEY and SVGAGI. CDR3 size: 15 residues. Deletions cut 5 bases from V and 7 bases from J, with 18 bases between.

This clonotype has only a few counts. V is TRBV27 and J is TRBJ2-5; D could derive from TRBD1 or TRBD2 (5 bases each). The CDR3 sequence is 13 residues long. Germline assignment: CDR1 MNHEY and CDR2 SMNVEV (reference sequence). V dropped 8 bases and J dropped 1 base, with 11 bases sitting between them. The CDR3 bases are TGTGCCAGCGGAGCAGGGAGCCAAGAGACCCAGTACTTC. Protein product: CASGAGSQETQYF.

This rearrangement joins TRBV5-1 to TRBJ1-1, with D possibly matching TRBD1 (6 bases). V was shortened by 4 bases and J by 7 bases, with 17 bases between the two germline ends. This CDR3 has 14 residues. CDR1 is SGHRS and CDR2 is YFSETQ in the germline V gene. The CDR3 protein is CASSLRLNRDEAFF. The CDR3 DNA reads TGCGCCAGCAGCCTACGGCTGAACAGGGATGAAGCTTTCTTT.

The table lists this clonotype with a few counts. The rearrangement links TRBV6-6 to TRBJ1-5; the match to TRBD1 covers 11 bases. The junction had 0 bases not matched to a gene; V was cut back by 0 bases and J by 5 bases. The CDR3 covers 15 residues. The V gene's germline CDR1 is MNHNY and CDR2 SVGAGI (reference sequence). Written as DNA, the CDR3 is TGTGCCAGCAGTTACTCGGGACAGGGGGATCAGCCCCAGCATTTT. Its protein is CASSYSGQGDQPQHF.

This clonotype has a handful of counts. The V gene is TRBV6-1, the J gene TRBJ1-3, with a possible D match to TRBD1 (5 bases). The length of the CDR3 is 15 residues. The V and J ends lost 8 bases and 0 bases respectively, with 14 bases between them. Germline V gives CDR1 MNHNS, CDR2 SASEGT. The CDR3 reads CASERGVTSGNTIYF. CDR3 DNA sequence: TGTGCCAGCGAACGGGGGGTTACCTCTGGAAACACCATATATTTT.

The chain recombines TRBV20-1 with TRBJ2-7, with TRBD2 matching over 8 bases. The ends lost 6 bases at V and 0 bases at J; junction bases unmatched: 10. The CDR3 has 15 residues. CDR1 and CDR2 (germline): DFQATT, SNEGSKA (reference sequence). This chain's CDR3 is CSAPRGGSSSYEQYF. CDR3 nucleotide sequence: TGCAGTGCGCCTCGGGGGGGATCCAGCTCCTACGAGCAGTACTTC.

As to this clonotype: One end of the junction fails to match germline, which may point to a read error. This rearrangement joins TRBV4-1 to TRBJ1-2, with TRBD1 identical over 7 bases. The CDR3 is 15 residues long. Per germline, CDR1 MGHRA and CDR2 YSYEKL. The CDR3 DNA is TGTGCCAGCAGCTCATTGGACAGGCGGGTGGATGGCTACACCTTC. Its protein product is CASSSLDRRVDGYTF.

Only a few counts were recorded for this clonotype. The chain is built from TRBV3-1 and TRBJ1-2; D remains ambiguous. V was shortened by 1 base and J by 8 bases, with 8 bases between the two germline ends. Germline V gives CDR1 LGHDT, CDR2 YNNKEL (reference sequence). The CDR3 consists of 12 residues. CDR3 nucleotides: TGTGCCAGCAGCCAAGCGTCCAGGGGCTACACCTTC. The encoded protein is CASSQASRGYTF.

CDR3 loop: CASSQDPGASSYNEQFF. In nucleotides, the CDR3 is TGCGCCAGCAGCCAAGATCCGGGCGCGTCCTCCTACAATGAGCAGTTCTTC. This chain links TRBV4-1 with TRBJ2-1; D not resolved. Trimming pared 0 bases from V and 0 bases from J, leaving 12 bases between. CDR3 length equals 17 residues. Germline lookup yields CDR1 MGHRA and CDR2 YSYEKL.

This chain uses TRBV20-1 with TRBJ1-1; a possible D gene is TRBD1 (5 bases). Trimming cost V 3 bases and J 4 bases, with 12 bases left between them. This CDR3 region has 13 residues. Germline assignment: CDR1 DFQATT and CDR2 SNEGSKA (reference sequence). In DNA form, the CDR3 reads TGCAGTGCTAGGGAAGGGGTGGGCACTGAAGCTTTCTTT. This encodes CSAREGVGTEAFF.

The chain has TRBV2 and TRBJ2-7, with TRBD1 identical over 12 bases. J gave up 6 bases and V 8 bases, and 11 bases lay outside the gene matches. Germline V gives CDR1 SNHLY, CDR2 FYNNEI. CDR3 length equals 15 residues. The CDR3 protein is CASSFRDRGRGEQYF. CDR3 DNA sequence: TGTGCCAGCTCATTCCGGGACAGGGGGCGAGGCGAGCAGTACTTC.

This sequence joins TRBV28 and TRBJ1-5; D gene uncertain. V was cut by 6 bases and J by 0 bases, with 6 bases left in between. From germline, CDR1 is MDHEN and CDR2 SYDVKM. This CDR3 is 13 amino acids long. CDR3 DNA sequence: TGTGCCAGCAGAAGGTTTAGCAATCAGCCCCAGCATTTT. Its protein product is CASRRFSNQPQHF. The full variable domain, rest sourced from reference TRBV28 and TRBJ1-5, is DVKVTQSSRYLVKRTGEKVFLECVQDMDHENMFWYRQDPGLGLRLIYFSYDVKMKEKGDIPEGYSVSREKKERFSLILESASTNQTSMYLCASRRFSNQPQHFGDGTRLSIL.

The V gene is TRBV7-2, the J gene TRBJ2-7, with D tentatively TRBD1 (6 bases). This CDR3 has 14 residues. V lost 1 base to trimming and J lost 7 bases, with 14 bases between them. Germline V gives CDR1 SGHTA, CDR2 FQGNSA. This CDR3 reads CASSLEPKGGEQYF. The CDR3 DNA follows: TGTGCCAGCAGCTTAGAGCCAAAAGGGGGTGAGCAGTACTTC. The complete variable domain, with remaining parts taken from reference TRBV7-2 and TRBJ2-7, reads GAGVSQSPSNKVTEKGKDVELRCDPISGHTALYWYRQSLGQGLEFLIYFQGNSAPDKSGLPSDRFSAERTGGSVSTLTIQRTQQEDSAVYLCASSLEPKGGEQYFGPGTRLTVT.

This clonotype has a handful of counts. The chain joins TRBV12-5 to TRBJ2-3; D may match TRBD1 or TRBD2 (6 bases each). There are 15 residues in the CDR3. Trimming left V 2 bases short and J 9 bases short, with 18 bases between. Germline CDR1 is LGHNT and CDR2 is FRNRAP. The DNA for the CDR3 is TGTGCTAGTGGTTTGCCCTCGGGGGCTAGCCCCACGCAGTATTTT. It is translated as CASGLPSGASPTQYF.

This clonotype showed up just a few times. This chain's CDR3 is CASSPARTGQAAGEKLFF. In nucleotides, the CDR3 is TGTGCCAGCAGCCCCGCAAGGACAGGTCAGGCCGCGGGAGAAAAACTGTTTTTT. This chain connects TRBV7-2 to TRBJ1-4; 7 bases map to TRBD1. Germline assignment: CDR1 SGHTA and CDR2 FQGNSA. V gave up 5 bases and J gave up 8 bases; unmatched junction bases: 20. The CDR3 has 18 residues. Combining the CDR3 with reference TRBV7-2 and TRBJ1-4 gives the whole variable domain GAGVSQSPSNKVTEKGKDVELRCDPISGHTALYWYRQSLGQGLEFLIYFQGNSAPDKSGLPSDRFSAERTGGSVSTLTIQRTQQEDSAVYLCASSPARTGQAAGEKLFFGSGTQLSVL.

This clonotype was detected ten times or more. The CDR3 DNA follows: TGTGCCAGCAGCTTAGTACCAACACTGGAGACCCAGTACTTC. Translation gives CASSLVPTLETQYF. The V call is TRBV7-2, the J call TRBJ2-5; D remains ambiguous. CDR1 is SGHTA and CDR2 is FQGNSA in the germline V gene. The CDR3 spans 14 residues. Trimming removed 1 base from V and 5 bases from J, with 11 bases in between. The full variable domain, in which reference TRBV7-2 and TRBJ2-5 provide the parts outside the CDR3, is GAGVSQSPSNKVTEKGKDVELRCDPISGHTALYWYRQSLGQGLEFLIYFQGNSAPDKSGLPSDRFSAERTGGSVSTLTIQRTQQEDSAVYLCASSLVPTLETQYFGPGTRLLVL.

The gene calls are TRBV30 and TRBJ1-4; 9 nucleotides line up with TRBD1. CDR1 and CDR2 from the germline V gene are GTSNPN and SVGIG (reference sequence). V gave up 5 bases and J gave up 7 bases; unmatched junction bases: 8. This CDR3 region has 14 residues. CDR3 nucleotides: TGTGCCTGGGGAGGGGACAGGGAAGGTGAAAAACTGTTTTTT. It codes for CAWGGDREGEKLFF. The variable domain in full, completed from reference TRBV30 and TRBJ1-4, reads SQTIHQWPATLVQPVGSPLSLECTVEGTSNPNLYWYRQAAGRGLQLLFYSVGIGQISSEVPQNLSASRPQDRQFILSSKKLLLSDSGFYLCAWGGDREGEKLFFGSGTQLSVL.

The chain uses TRBV2 and TRBJ2-3; tentatively, D is TRBD2 (6 bases). V was pared by 7 bases and J by 2 bases, with 13 bases between. The CDR3 extends over 14 amino acids. Germline values: CDR1 SNHLY, CDR2 FYNNEI. CDR3 DNA: TGTGCCAGCACCCCGGAGGGTAACACAGATACGCAGTATTTT. The encoded protein is CASTPEGNTDTQYF.

The chain combines TRBV7-2 with TRBJ1-1; 7 bases align to TRBD1. Germline trimming cut 4 bases from V and 7 bases from J; bases unmatched to any gene: 6. The CDR3 contains 13 residues. CDR1 is SGHTA and CDR2 is FQGNSA in the germline V gene. This CDR3 is CASSSRQGLEAFF. CDR3 in DNA: TGTGCCAGCAGCTCACGACAGGGCCTTGAAGCTTTCTTT.